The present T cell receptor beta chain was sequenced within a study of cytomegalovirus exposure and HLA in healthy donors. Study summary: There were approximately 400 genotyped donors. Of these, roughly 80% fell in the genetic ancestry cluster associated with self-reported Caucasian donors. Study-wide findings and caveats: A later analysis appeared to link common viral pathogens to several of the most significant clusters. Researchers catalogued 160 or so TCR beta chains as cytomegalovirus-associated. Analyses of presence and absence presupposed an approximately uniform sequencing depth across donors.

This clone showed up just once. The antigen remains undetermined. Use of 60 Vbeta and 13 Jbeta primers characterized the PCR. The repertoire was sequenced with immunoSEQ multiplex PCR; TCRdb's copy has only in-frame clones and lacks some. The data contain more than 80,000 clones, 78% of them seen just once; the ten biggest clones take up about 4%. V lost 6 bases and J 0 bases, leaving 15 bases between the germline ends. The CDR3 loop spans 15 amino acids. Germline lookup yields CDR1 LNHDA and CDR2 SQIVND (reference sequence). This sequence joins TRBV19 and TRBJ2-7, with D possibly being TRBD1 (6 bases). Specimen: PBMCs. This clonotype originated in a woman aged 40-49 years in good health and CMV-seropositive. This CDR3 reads CASRSGQGSSYEQYF. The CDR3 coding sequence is TGTGCCAGTAGATCCGGGCAGGGGAGCTCCTACGAGCAGTACTTC.